The text below deals with one T cell receptor (beta chain). The target of this receptor is not known. No much larger clone exists at a distance of one base, and base qualities are not known. TCRbeta CDR3 regions were amplified from genomic DNA using the immunoSEQ Assay, a bias-controlled multiplex PCR. As for the authors' bioinformatics: The number of nucleated cells in each sample was estimated from the amplification of reference gene primers within the assay. To quantify the absolute abundance of each unique TCRbeta CDR3 rearrangement, sequence reads were collapsed and filtered. For each sample, productive Simpson clonality was calculated as the square root of Simpson's diversity index over productive rearrangements. TCRdb took over this immuneACCESS table, retaining in-frame rearrangements with V and J assigned. Such tables are incomplete; in checked studies, under half of the missing clones stem from an unresolved V gene, and the remainder is unexplained. For V, J and clone size, that table is used; D and trimming come from the DNA. This sample comprises around 320,000 clones, 65% to 90% of them detected only once. The ten most abundant clones make up just over 7% of the sample.

The collaborating institutions used their own protocols to collect whole blood in K2EDTA tubes. Collaborator samples were shipped for TCRbeta analysis as frozen whole blood, isolated PBMCs, or DNA extracted from either sample type. The data are from a study of blood T cell repertoires in COVID-19 (dated by TCRdb to 2019 to 2021). In the study overall: The collaborator samples originated in the United States, Italy and Spain and spanned the acute and convalescent phases of COVID-19. The material from the prospective study consisted of cDNA or gDNA derived from T cells, B-cell-depleted T cells, or PBMCs. The dataset comprised deeply sampled blood TCRbeta repertoires from subjects exposed to, actively infected with, or recovered from COVID-19. The repertoires were released in a freely available public database meant as a resource for research on the immune response to SARS-CoV-2. The samples were drawn from the first 160 participants of the ongoing ImmuneRACE study and from 950 to 1,500 subjects provided by 6 global collaborators. A de-identified subject ID, COVID-19 status, age in years and sex were almost always included in the sample metadata. Where available, HLA class I and class II types were obtained from metadata supplied by the sample provider rather than from assay-based typing. General study outcomes and caveats: The quantity of clinical and demographic metadata differed by source and by participant and was supplied without curation.

V is pared back by 0 bases and J by 11 bases, with 10 bases lying between the germline termini. CDR1 and CDR2 are drawn from the germline V gene (reference sequence): DFQATT, SNEGSKA. The CDR3 covers 11 residues, taking in both the cysteine and the phenylalanine. Kept here is only the CDR3 DNA, which spans 33 bases and is read in frame from base 1. The clonotype comes from a human donor in a cohort sampled during active COVID-19. The chain couples TRBV20-1 to TRBJ1-1, with no confidently assigned D gene. The specimen was peripheral blood. CDR3 protein: CSARDVPRAFF. The sequence in DNA is TGCAGTGCTAGAGATGTCCCGAGGGCTTTCTTT.